This T cell receptor (beta chain) was identified during a study of blood T cell repertoires in COVID-19 (dated by TCRdb to about 2020). With respect to the entire study: The collaborator samples originated in the United States, Italy and Spain and spanned the acute and convalescent phases of COVID-19. The material from the prospective study consisted of cDNA or gDNA derived from T cells, B-cell-depleted T cells, or PBMCs. Subjects who had been exposed to COVID-19, were actively infected with it, or had recovered from it provided the deeply sampled blood TCRbeta repertoires that made up the dataset. The repertoires were released in a freely available public database intended as a resource for research on the immune response to SARS-CoV-2. The samples were drawn from two sources: the first 160 participants of the ongoing ImmuneRACE study, and approximately 1,300 subjects contributed by 6 global collaborators. A de-identified subject ID, COVID-19 status, age in years and sex were almost always included in the sample metadata. Where available, HLA class I and class II types were obtained from metadata supplied by the sample provider rather than from assay-based typing.

CDR1 and CDR2 are read off the germline V gene (reference sequence) as SGHKS and YYEKEE. The CDR3, from cysteine to phenylalanine, totals 16 residues. Only the CDR3 DNA is retained, 48 bases long and in frame from the first base. Trimming removed 6 bases from V and 5 bases from J; the gene matches leave 10 bases unexplained. What the research found in general, with its limitations: Clinical and demographic metadata were provided uncurated, with the amount varying by source and participant.

Note on this clone: The antigen it binds to is not known. No much larger clone is present one base from it, and per-base qualities are unavailable.

TCRbeta CDR3 regions were amplified from genomic DNA using the immunoSEQ Assay, a bias-controlled multiplex PCR. In the authors' own workflow: Within the assay, amplification of reference gene primers was used to estimate how many nucleated cells each sample contained. To quantify the absolute abundance of each unique TCRbeta CDR3 rearrangement, sequence reads were collapsed and filtered. For each sample, productive Simpson clonality was calculated by taking the square root of Simpson's diversity index across productive rearrangements. TCRdb mirrors the immuneACCESS table, restricted to in-frame sequences. Some clones are absent from its copies; in checked studies, under half trace to an unresolved V gene, and the reason for the others is unknown. The DNA gave D and trimming, while V, J and clone size come from that table. The sample profile shows about 410,000 clones; approximately 90% of them were found once. The ten largest clones add up to roughly 1.6% of the sample.

One collaborating source in Seattle enrolled patients while the patients were actively infected and followed the patients over time throughout the course of disease. Collaborating institutions collected whole blood in K2EDTA tubes following their own protocols. Collaborator samples were shipped for TCRbeta analysis as frozen whole blood, isolated PBMCs, or DNA extracted from either sample type. This receptor was taken from a woman aged 40 to 50 with COVID-19, enrolled during active disease. The sequenced sample consisted of peripheral blood. The sequence links TRBV5-5 to TRBJ1-6, with 8 bases matching TRBD1. CDR3 reads: CASTWTGRRNNSPLHF. The sequence in DNA is TGTGCCAGCACCTGGACAGGGAGAAGGAATAATTCACCCCTCCACTTT.